This entry lists 26 T cell receptor beta chains sequenced from one sample in a study of CD8 T cells in Susac syndrome. With random hexamers, 0.5 to 1 ug RNA was reverse transcribed. From the immunoSEQ multiplex PCR reads, TCRdb called clonotypes with MiXCR, one entry per CDR3 protein. The sample records roughly 130,000 distinct CDR3 sequences, about 95% being singletons. Sequenced material: CD4+ T cells from PBMCs. These receptors came from a human donor with multiple sclerosis.

The V and J genes are TRBV19 and TRBJ2-3; 7 bases agree with TRBD2. CDR3 length: 15 residues. V lost 3 bases, J lost 2 bases, and 5 bases stayed unmatched. CDR1 and CDR2 (germline): LNHDA, SQIVND (reference sequence). Here the CDR3 reads CASSIGAGNTDTQYF. CDR3 DNA: TGTGCCAGTAGTATCGGAGCGGGGAACACAGATACGCAGTATTTT.

This clonotype has a handful of counts. This chain joins TRBV11-3 and TRBJ2-1; the D is unclear. Germline CDR1 reads SGHNT; CDR2 reads YENEEA. V was clipped by 3 bases and J by 8 bases, with 8 bases between them. This CDR3 comprises 12 residues. The CDR3 loop reads CASSLTGYEQFF. The CDR3 DNA reads as TGTGCCAGCAGCTTGACTGGGTATGAGCAGTTCTTC.

This clonotype was observed a single time. This chain joins TRBV20-1 and TRBJ1-5; possibly TRBD1 for D (6 bases). The CDR3 is 14 residues long. V was clipped by 4 bases and J by 3 bases, with 13 bases between them. Germline V CDR1 and CDR2: DFQATT, SNEGSKA (reference sequence). The CDR3 protein is CSAKTTGLNQPQHF. CDR3 in DNA: TGCAGTGCTAAAACGACAGGCCTCAATCAGCCCCAGCATTTT.

This rearrangement joins TRBV9 to TRBJ1-2; 9 nucleotides agree with TRBD1. The CDR3 totals 19 residues. Per the germline V gene, CDR1 is SGDLS and CDR2 is YYNGEE. The junction had 17 bases not matched to a gene; V was cut back by 4 bases and J by 1 base. CDR3 region: CASSSLGRTGVLRNYGYTF. DNA for the CDR3: TGTGCCAGCAGCTCCCTCGGCAGGACAGGGGTCTTGCGTAACTATGGCTACACCTTC.

This rearrangement joins TRBV29-1 to TRBJ1-1; perhaps TRBD1 as D (6 bases). The CDR3 covers 11 residues. Germline V gives CDR1 SQVTM, CDR2 ANQGSEA. Trimming pared 2 bases from V and 11 bases from J, leaving 12 bases between. In nucleotides, the CDR3 is TGCAGCGTTGAAAACGGGGGGCAGGCTTTCTTT. It codes for CSVENGGQAFF. The full variable domain, completed using reference TRBV29-1 and TRBJ1-1, is SAVISQKPSRDICQRGTSLTIQCQVDSQVTMMFWYRQQPGQSLTLIATANQGSEATYESGFVIDKFPISRPNLTFSTLTVSNMSPEDSSIYLCSVENGGQAFFGQGTRLTVV.

The V call is TRBV28, the J call TRBJ1-2; D is unresolved. The CDR3 is 11 residues long. Trimming left V 6 bases short and J 5 bases short, with 7 bases between. Germline CDR1 reads MDHEN; CDR2 reads SYDVKM. The CDR3 region is CASSDQYGYTF. The CDR3 DNA follows: TGTGCCAGCAGCGACCAGTATGGCTACACCTTC.

The rearrangement uses TRBV7-2 and TRBJ1-2; D not resolved. The CDR3 totals 13 residues. Germline V CDR1 and CDR2: SGHTA, FQGNSA. V lost 3 bases to trimming and J lost 1 base, with 6 bases between them. CDR3 residues: CASSFQLNYGYTF. CDR3 DNA sequence: TGTGCCAGCAGCTTTCAGCTTAACTATGGCTACACCTTC.

The chain has TRBV7-2 and TRBJ2-3, with D unresolved. V lost 5 bases and J lost 4, with 10 bases in between. Germline V gene lookup returns CDR1 SGHTA and CDR2 FQGNSA. The CDR3 has 13 amino acids. The DNA for the CDR3 is TGTGCCAGCAGCCCCCTCGCTCCAGATACGCAGTATTTT. Translating gives CASSPLAPDTQYF.

The chain links TRBV6-2 or TRBV6-3 to TRBJ2-5; D might be TRBD2 (6 bases). The CDR3 has 12 residues. Germline values: CDR1 MNHEY, CDR2 SVGEGT. The V end was cut by 6 bases, the J end by 10 bases, with 15 bases between. The CDR3 loop is CASSSSGVVQYF. DNA of the CDR3: TGTGCCAGCAGCTCCTCGGGGGTAGTCCAGTACTTC.

V gene TRBV7-2 combines with J gene TRBJ2-7, with D unresolved. This CDR3 is 13 amino acids long. Germline-derived CDR1 and CDR2 are SGHTA and FQGNSA. V was clipped by 1 base and J by 3 bases, with 7 bases between them. This chain's CDR3 is CASSLEVSYEQYF. The CDR3 nucleotides are TGTGCCAGCAGCTTAGAGGTGAGCTACGAGCAGTACTTC.

The V and J genes are TRBV5-1 and TRBJ2-5; 16 bases fit TRBD2. Germline V CDR1 and CDR2: SGHRS, YFSETQ. The V segment lost 3 bases and the J segment 3 bases; nucleotides outside the gene matches: 8. The CDR3 loop spans 18 amino acids. CDR3 protein: CASSSGTSGRASKETQYF. For the CDR3, the DNA is TGCGCCAGCAGCTCCGGGACTAGCGGGAGGGCTTCCAAAGAGACCCAGTACTTC.

This clonotype has a single count. The rearrangement uses TRBV15 and TRBJ2-7, with a weak D call TRBD2 (6 bases). The CDR3 consists of 15 residues. Between the trimmed V and J ends, which lost 4 bases and 3 bases, there was a span of 16 bases. The germline V gene encodes CDR1 LNHNV and CDR2 YYDKDF (reference sequence). CDR3 in amino acids: CATSITGSSLYEQYF. CDR3 coding DNA: TGTGCCACCAGCATAACCGGGAGTTCCCTCTACGAGCAGTACTTC. Looking up the rest from reference TRBV15 and TRBJ2-7 gives the full variable domain: DAMVIQNPRYQVTQFGKPVTLSCSQTLNHNVMYWYQQKSSQAPKLLFHYYDKDFNNEADTPDNFQSRRPNTSFCFLDIRSPGLGDTAMYLCATSITGSSLYEQYFGPGTRLTVT.

The V call is TRBV23-1, the J call TRBJ2-5; the D is unclear. TRBV23-1 is identified as an open reading frame with a role that is uncertain. Trimming stripped 7 bases from V and 9 bases from J, with 9 bases between. The CDR3 runs 10 residues. CDR3 amino acids: CASTEMAQYF. CDR3 DNA: TGCGCCAGCACCGAAATGGCCCAGTACTTC.

This chain uses TRBV29-1 with TRBJ2-5; D is unclear. The germline CDR1 and CDR2 sequences are SQVTM and ANQGSEA. The germline V and J ends were trimmed by 4 bases and 7 bases, with 1 base remaining between them. CDR3 size: 8 residues. CDR3 loop: CSVGTQYF. The CDR3 coding sequence is TGCAGCGTTGGGACCCAGTACTTC.

The rearrangement links TRBV3-1 to TRBJ2-7; 11 nucleotides match TRBD2. The CDR3 runs to 15 residues. Losses at the gene ends were 4 bases for V and 3 bases for J; bases not matched to a gene: 5. The germline V gene has CDR1 LGHDT and CDR2 YNNKEL (reference sequence). DNA of the CDR3: TGTGCCAGCAGCCTTGGACTAGCGGGTGTCTACGAGCAGTACTTC. Residues: CASSLGLAGVYEQYF.

This chain connects TRBV20-1 to TRBJ2-4; D unclear. Germline V gene sequence: CDR1 DFQATT, CDR2 SNEGSKA (reference sequence). V lost 1 base, J lost 0 bases, and 4 bases lay in between. CDR3 length equals 13 residues. CDR3 in amino acids: CSARAVAKNIQYF. For the CDR3, the DNA is TGCAGTGCTAGAGCTGTAGCCAAAAACATTCAGTACTTC.

V is TRBV6-1 and J is TRBJ2-3; 10 bases are shared with TRBD2. The CDR3 covers 17 residues. Trimming at V came to 6 bases and at J to 1 base, leaving 10 bases not matched to a gene. Per the germline V gene, CDR1 is MNHNS and CDR2 is SASEGT. The CDR3 sequence: CASSSPVAGGRTDTQYF. CDR3 DNA: TGTGCCAGCAGCTCTCCCGTAGCGGGGGGTCGCACAGATACGCAGTATTTT.

The CDR3 DNA reads TGTGCCAGCAGCCCGACAGCCTTCTATGGCTACACCTTC. Translated: CASSPTAFYGYTF. V and J are TRBV6-2 or TRBV6-3 and TRBJ1-2, with D possibly matching TRBD1 (5 bases). This CDR3 is built from 13 residues. The germline V gene encodes CDR1 MNHEY and CDR2 SVGEGT. The V end lost 6 bases, the J end lost 4 bases, and 12 bases lay between the germline ends.

The chain recombines TRBV30 with TRBJ2-3; a possible D gene is TRBD1 (6 bases). V gave up 2 bases and J gave up 11 bases, with 14 bases separating them. CDR1 and CDR2 (germline): GTSNPN, SVGIG (reference sequence). This CDR3 is 12 amino acids long. The CDR3 spells CAWSTTGSGQYF. CDR3 bases: TGTGCCTGGAGTACAACAGGGTCGGGGCAGTATTTT.

The J gene is TRBJ2-7, the V gene TRBV3-1; no firm D call. Looked up from germline, CDR1 is LGHDT and CDR2 is YNNKEL (reference sequence). This CDR3 comprises 14 residues. The V end lost 4 bases, the J end lost 1 base, and 11 bases lay between the germline ends. The CDR3 spells CASSLGRPSYEQYF. Here the CDR3 DNA reads TGTGCCAGCAGCCTTGGCCGGCCTTCCTACGAGCAGTACTTC.

In this sample, this clonotype turned up once. The V call is TRBV7-2, the J call TRBJ2-1; TRBD2 aligns across 10 bases. J lost 4 bases, V lost 6 bases, and 6 bases had no gene match. In germline, CDR1 is SGHTA, CDR2 FQGNSA. CDR3 length: 15 residues. As DNA, the CDR3 is TGTGCCAGCAGATATAGCGGGGGGCTGTACAATGAGCAGTTCTTC. It translates to CASRYSGGLYNEQFF.

The DNA for the CDR3 is TGTGCCAGTAGTGCGAGACAGACAAATCAGCCCCAGCATTTT. As protein: CASSARQTNQPQHF. The V gene is TRBV19, the J gene TRBJ1-5, with D possibly TRBD1 on 5 matching bases. CDR3 length: 14 residues. CDR1 is LNHDA and CDR2 is SQIVND in the germline V gene (reference sequence). V was shortened by 5 bases and J by 4 bases, with 12 bases between the two germline ends.

This CDR3 reads CASQTGVVEQFF. The CDR3 DNA sequence: TGTGCCAGCCAGACAGGGGTTGTTGAGCAGTTCTTC. The V and J genes are TRBV7-2 and TRBJ2-1, with 8 bases fitting TRBD1. The trim removed 8 bases at V and 9 bases at J, leaving 6 bases unmatched. The CDR3 loop spans 12 amino acids. Germline CDR1 and CDR2: SGHTA and FQGNSA. Filled out from reference TRBV7-2 and TRBJ2-1, the complete variable domain reads GAGVSQSPSNKVTEKGKDVELRCDPISGHTALYWYRQSLGQGLEFLIYFQGNSAPDKSGLPSDRFSAERTGGSVSTLTIQRTQQEDSAVYLCASQTGVVEQFFGPGTRLTVL.

The V and J genes are TRBV27 and TRBJ2-3, with D uncertain. The germline gives CDR1 MNHEY, CDR2 SMNVEV (reference sequence). Trimming stripped 6 bases from V and 1 base from J, with 8 bases between. The CDR3 has 13 residues. As DNA, the CDR3 is TGTGCCAGCAGCTACCGGGGCACAGATACGCAGTATTTT. Translation gives CASSYRGTDTQYF.

The rearrangement uses TRBV18 and TRBJ2-7, with 7 positions matching TRBD1. Germline V gene sequence: CDR1 KGHSH, CDR2 LQKENI. The CDR3 runs to 15 residues. V dropped 5 bases and J dropped 0; count of bases not matched to a gene: 7. The CDR3 DNA follows: TGTGCCAGCTCATCCTCCGGGACAGTCTCCTACGAGCAGTACTTC. This codes for CASSSSGTVSYEQYF. The full variable domain, with the rest looked up from reference TRBV18 and TRBJ2-7, is NAGVMQNPRHLVRRRGQEARLRCSPMKGHSHVYWYRQLPEEGLKFMVYLQKENIIDESGMPKERFSAEFPKEGPSILRIQQVVRGDSAAYFCASSSSGTVSYEQYFGPGTRLTVT.

The chain joins TRBV29-1 to TRBJ1-1, with a tentative D call TRBD1 (5 bases). V was pared by 4 bases and J by 1 base, with 13 bases between. The germline V gene has CDR1 SQVTM and CDR2 ANQGSEA. The CDR3 runs to 14 residues. CDR3 loop: CSVALTAQNTEAFF. As DNA, the CDR3 is TGCAGCGTTGCCCTGACAGCCCAGAACACTGAAGCTTTCTTT.